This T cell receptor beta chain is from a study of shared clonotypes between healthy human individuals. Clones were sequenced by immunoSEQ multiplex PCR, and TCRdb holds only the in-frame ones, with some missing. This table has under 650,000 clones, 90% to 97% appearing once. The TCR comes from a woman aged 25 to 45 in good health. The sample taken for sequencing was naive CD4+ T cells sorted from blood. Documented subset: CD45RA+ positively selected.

The CDR3 nucleotides read TGTGCCAGTAGTACGCAGAGGGATCAGCCCCAGCATTTT. Its protein product is CASSTQRDQPQHF. The V and J genes are TRBV19 and TRBJ1-5; no reliable D call. CDR1 is LNHDA and CDR2 is SQIVND in the germline V gene (reference sequence). Trimming took 4 bases from V and 5 from J, leaving 9 bases between them. The CDR3 sequence is 13 residues long.